This record covers a single T cell receptor beta chain. This sample was taken from a study of identical twins. It was template switching that added a universal primer site, and there were unique molecular identifiers on the cDNA. TCRdb reanalysed the 5' RACE reads using MiXCR and keeps one entry per CDR3 protein. Of around 490,000 distinct CDR3 sequences in the sample, about 20% are singletons; the top ten hold around 0.47%. CDR3 length: 15 residues. Trimming took off 1 base at V and 8 bases at J, with 17 bases between the two ends. Per the germline V gene, CDR1 is DFQATT and CDR2 is SNEGSKA (reference sequence). These same records also appear under a second study, on yellow fever vaccine responses in identical twins.

This rearrangement joins TRBV20-1 to TRBJ1-4; perhaps TRBD1 as D (6 bases). The sequenced sample consisted of CD4+ T cells sorted from blood. The clonotype comes from a young woman in good health. The CDR3 spells CSARVGTSPEEKLFF. For the CDR3, the DNA is TGCAGTGCTAGAGTAGGGACATCTCCTGAGGAAAAACTGTTTTTT.